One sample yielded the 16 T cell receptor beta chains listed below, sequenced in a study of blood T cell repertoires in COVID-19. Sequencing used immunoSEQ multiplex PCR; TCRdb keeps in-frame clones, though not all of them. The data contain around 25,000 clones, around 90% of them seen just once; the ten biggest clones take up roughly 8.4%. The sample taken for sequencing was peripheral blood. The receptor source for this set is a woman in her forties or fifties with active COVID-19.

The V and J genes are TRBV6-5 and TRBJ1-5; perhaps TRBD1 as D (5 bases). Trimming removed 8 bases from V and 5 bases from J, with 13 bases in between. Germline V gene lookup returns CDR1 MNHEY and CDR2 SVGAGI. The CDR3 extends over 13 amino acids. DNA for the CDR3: TGTGCCAGCCCCCGGGACTGTGATCAGCCCCAGCATTTT. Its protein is CASPRDCDQPQHF.

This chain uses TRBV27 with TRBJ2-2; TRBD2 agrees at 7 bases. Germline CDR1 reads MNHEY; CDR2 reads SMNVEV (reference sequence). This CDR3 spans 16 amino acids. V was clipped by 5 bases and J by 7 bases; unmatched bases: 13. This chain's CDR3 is CASSLTSTLGSGELFF. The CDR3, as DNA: TGTGCCAGCAGTCTGACTAGCACCTTGGGTAGCGGGGAGCTGTTTTTT.

Here the CDR3 DNA reads TGTGCCAGCAGCCCCGGAAGCGGGAGGGTATCCCTAGCGAACACCGGGGAGCTGTTTTTT. It codes for CASSPGSGRVSLANTGELFF. The V and J genes are TRBV21-1 and TRBJ2-2; TRBD2 is the table's D call and was not checked against the DNA. TRBV21-1 is designated a pseudogene. The CDR3 is 20 amino acids.

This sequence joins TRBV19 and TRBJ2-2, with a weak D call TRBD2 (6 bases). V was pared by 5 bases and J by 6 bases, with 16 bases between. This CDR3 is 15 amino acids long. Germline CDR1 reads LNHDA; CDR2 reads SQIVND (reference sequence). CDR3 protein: CASSVAGLGSGELFF. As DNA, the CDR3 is TGTGCCAGTAGTGTTGCGGGGTTAGGATCCGGGGAGCTGTTTTTT.

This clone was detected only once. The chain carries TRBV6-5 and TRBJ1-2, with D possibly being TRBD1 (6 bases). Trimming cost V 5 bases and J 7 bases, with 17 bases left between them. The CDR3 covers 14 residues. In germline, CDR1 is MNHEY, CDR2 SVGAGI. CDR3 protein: CASSLPGQLGGYTF. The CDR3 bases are TGTGCCAGCAGTCTTCCGGGACAATTGGGTGGCTACACCTTC.

CDR3 sequence (DNA): TGTGCCACCAGACAGGGTTTGTCACCCCTCCACTTT. Amino acid sequence: CATRQGLSPLHF. The chain couples TRBV27 to TRBJ1-6; 7 nucleotides align to TRBD1. V was pared by 10 bases and J by 10 bases, with 7 bases of the junction left unmatched. CDR3 length equals 12 residues. The V gene's germline CDR1 is MNHEY and CDR2 SMNVEV (reference sequence).

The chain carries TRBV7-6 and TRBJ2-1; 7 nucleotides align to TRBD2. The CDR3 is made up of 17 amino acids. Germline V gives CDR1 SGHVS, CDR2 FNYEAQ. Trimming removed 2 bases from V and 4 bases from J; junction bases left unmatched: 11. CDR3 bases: TGTGCCAGCAGCTTAAGTATCGCGGGAGCAGCTTACAATGAGCAGTTCTTC. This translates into CASSLSIAGAAYNEQFF.

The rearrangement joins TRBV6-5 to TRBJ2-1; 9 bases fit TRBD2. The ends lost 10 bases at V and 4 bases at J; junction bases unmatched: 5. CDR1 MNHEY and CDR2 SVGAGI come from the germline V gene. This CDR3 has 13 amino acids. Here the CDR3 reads CAILAGNYNEQFF. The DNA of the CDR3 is TGTGCCATCCTAGCGGGAAATTACAATGAGCAGTTCTTC.

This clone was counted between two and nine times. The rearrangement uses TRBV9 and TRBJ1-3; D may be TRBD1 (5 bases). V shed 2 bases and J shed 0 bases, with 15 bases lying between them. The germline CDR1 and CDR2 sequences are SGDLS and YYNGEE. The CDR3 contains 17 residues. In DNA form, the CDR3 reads TGTGCCAGCAGCGTCCATGGACGCAGGGCCTCTGGAAACACCATATATTTT. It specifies CASSVHGRRASGNTIYF.

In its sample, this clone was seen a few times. CDR3 amino acids: CASNGQGSTEAFF. The CDR3 DNA reads TGTGCCAGCAATGGACAGGGGAGCACTGAAGCTTTCTTT. The gene calls are TRBV6-5 and TRBJ1-1; 9 positions match TRBD1. V gave up 7 bases and J gave up 4 bases; unmatched junction bases: 4. The CDR3 sequence is 13 residues long. Looked up from germline, CDR1 is MNHEY and CDR2 is SVGAGI.

CDR3 coding DNA: TGCGCCAGCAGCTTGGGTGGGAGAACGGACAATGAGCAGTTCTTC. Translation: CASSLGGRTDNEQFF. V gene TRBV5-1 combines with J gene TRBJ2-1; D perhaps matches TRBD2 (5 bases). The germline V and J ends were trimmed by 0 bases and 5 bases, with 12 bases remaining between them. From germline, CDR1 is SGHRS and CDR2 YFSETQ. The CDR3 spans 15 residues.

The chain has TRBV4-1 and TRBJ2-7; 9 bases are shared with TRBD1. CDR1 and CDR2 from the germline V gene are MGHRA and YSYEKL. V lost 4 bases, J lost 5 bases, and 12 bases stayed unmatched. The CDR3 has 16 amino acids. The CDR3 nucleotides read TGCGCCAGCAGCCCCCTACCGGGACAGGGCCCAGACGAGCAGTACTTC. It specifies CASSPLPGQGPDEQYF.

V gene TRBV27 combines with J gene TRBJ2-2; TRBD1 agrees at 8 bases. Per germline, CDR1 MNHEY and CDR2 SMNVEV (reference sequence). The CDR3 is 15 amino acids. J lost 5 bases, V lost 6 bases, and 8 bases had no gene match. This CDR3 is CASRTRQGWTGELFF. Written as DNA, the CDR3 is TGTGCCAGCAGAACCCGACAGGGGTGGACCGGGGAGCTGTTTTTT.

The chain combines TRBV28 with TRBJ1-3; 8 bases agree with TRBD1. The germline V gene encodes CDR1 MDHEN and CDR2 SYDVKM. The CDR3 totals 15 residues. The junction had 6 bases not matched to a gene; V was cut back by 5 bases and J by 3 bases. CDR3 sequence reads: CASSDPGGRGNTIYF. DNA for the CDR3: TGTGCCAGCAGTGACCCAGGGGGCCGTGGAAACACCATATATTTT.

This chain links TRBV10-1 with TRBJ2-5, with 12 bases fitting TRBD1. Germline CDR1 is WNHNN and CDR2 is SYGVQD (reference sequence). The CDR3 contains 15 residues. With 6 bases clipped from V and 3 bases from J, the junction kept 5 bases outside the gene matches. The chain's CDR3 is CASRGTGGLKETQYF. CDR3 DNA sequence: TGCGCCAGCAGAGGGACAGGGGGCTTAAAAGAGACCCAGTACTTC.

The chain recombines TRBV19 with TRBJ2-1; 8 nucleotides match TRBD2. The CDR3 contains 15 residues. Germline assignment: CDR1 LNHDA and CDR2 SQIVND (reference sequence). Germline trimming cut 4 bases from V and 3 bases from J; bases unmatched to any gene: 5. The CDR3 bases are TGTGCCAGTAGTAGGGGGAGCGGGAGCTACAATGAGCAGTTCTTC. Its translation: CASSRGSGSYNEQFF.